These T cell receptor beta chains were read from a single sample in a study of T cell repertoires in cytomegalovirus infection. The antigens of these receptors remain unknown. TCRdb recomputed calls from the reads with MiXCR, one row per CDR3 protein. Of hundreds of thousands of distinct CDR3 sequences listed, 25% to 35% are singletons. Specimen: cultured PBMCs, collected from culture after CMV antigen stimulation. The receptors were gathered from a human donor in good health (CMV status not recorded). Some clones in this sample may be carry-over from other donors' samples. The CDR3 runs from the conserved cysteine through the conserved F or W. The order of the fields is V gene, clone size, J gene, D gene, CDR3 protein, CDR3 DNA. D genes are given only for firm matches. Some rows have no size entry. The others give once, few or many, or a class for an expanded clone.

>TRBV27|few|TRBJ1-3|TRBD1
CASSSRGDRRVGTGNTIYF
TGTGCCAGCAGTTCCCGCGGGGACAGAAGAGTAGGGACTGGAAACACCATATATTTT
>TRBV2|-|TRBJ2-3|TRBD2
CASSGLAGLTDTQYF
TGTGCCAGCAGTGGACTAGCGGGACTGACAGATACGCAGTATTTT
>TRBV12-3/TRBV12-4|few|TRBJ1-1|-
CASSRTAEAFF
TGTGCCAGCAGTCGGACAGCAGAAGCTTTCTTT
>TRBV6-2/TRBV6-3|-|TRBJ1-1|-
CASSWLNTEAFF
TGTGCCAGCAGTTGGCTGAACACTGAAGCTTTCTTT
>TRBV12-3/TRBV12-4|few|TRBJ2-1|TRBD1
CASSRSGGAGMEQFF
TGTGCCAGCAGTCGATCAGGGGGCGCGGGAATGGAGCAGTTCTTC
>TRBV7-6|few|TRBJ2-1|-
CASSRGEGVFEQFF
TGTGCCAGCTCTAGGGGTGAGGGAGTTTTTGAGCAGTTCTTC
>TRBV12-3/TRBV12-4|many|TRBJ2-3|TRBD2
CASSRGLAGPSSTDTQYF
TGTGCCAGCAGTAGAGGACTAGCGGGACCTTCTAGCACAGATACGCAGTATTTT
>TRBV2|few|TRBJ2-7|TRBD2
CASRGTSGAAYEQYF
TGTGCCAGCAGGGGGACTAGCGGGGCCGCCTACGAGCAGTACTTC
>TRBV28|few|TRBJ2-1|TRBD2
CASVTSGIFFRPFF
TGTGCCAGCGTAACTAGCGGGATTTTCTTTCGTCCGTTCTTC
>TRBV7-2|-|TRBJ1-1|-
CASSAPGGRNTEAFF
TGTGCCAGCAGCGCCCCGGGAGGGAGGAACACTGAAGCTTTCTTT